What follows are 32 T cell receptor beta chains derived from one specimen sequenced in a study of blood T cell repertoires in COVID-19. Sequencing was performed with immunoSEQ multiplex PCR; in TCRdb, only in-frame clones are kept and a portion is missing. The data show 200,000 to 300,000 clones, 80% to 90% seen once. Sequencing was carried out using peripheral blood. Receptor source: a woman between 40 and 50 years old with acute or convalescent COVID-19.

The V and J genes are TRBV6-1 and TRBJ1-5; maybe TRBD1 (5 bases). The CDR3 covers 14 residues. The V end was cut by 2 bases, the J end by 3 bases, with 8 bases between. Germline CDR1 and CDR2: MNHNS and SASEGT. The CDR3 here is CASSEQGNNQPQHF. CDR3 DNA: TGTGCCAGCAGTGAACAGGGTAACAATCAGCCCCAGCATTTT.

This clone was seen a handful of times. The rearrangement joins TRBV7-3 to TRBJ1-1; possibly TRBD1 for D (5 bases). V shed 5 bases and J shed 5 bases, with 12 bases lying between them. This CDR3 has 13 residues. Germline assignment: CDR1 SGHTA and CDR2 FQGTGA. CDR3 in DNA: TGTGCCAGCAGCACCGGGGGGTTTACTGAAGCTTTCTTT. As protein: CASSTGGFTEAFF.

This chain uses TRBV11-2 with TRBJ1-6, with D possibly TRBD1 on 5 matching bases. V was clipped by 3 bases and J by 0 bases, with 9 bases between them. Looked up from germline, CDR1 is SGHAT and CDR2 is FQNNGV. The CDR3 contains 16 residues. This CDR3 is CASSLGQDSYNSPLHF. The CDR3 region has the DNA TGTGCCAGCAGCTTGGGGCAGGACTCCTATAATTCACCCCTCCACTTT.

In DNA form, the CDR3 reads TGTGCCAGCAGCCCCCGGACTAGCGGGGGGTCTAAATTTAGCACAGATACGCAGTATTTT. Translated: CASSPRTSGGSKFSTDTQYF. The gene calls are TRBV9 and TRBJ2-3; 14 bases agree with TRBD2. Trimming took 4 bases from V and 0 from J; bases not matched to a gene: 13. This CDR3 comprises 20 residues. CDR1 is SGDLS and CDR2 is YYNGEE in the germline V gene.

This sequence joins TRBV12-3 or TRBV12-4 and TRBJ1-1; D is uncertain. The CDR3 spans 12 residues. Trimming left V 2 bases short and J 7 bases short, with 8 bases between. Written as DNA, the CDR3 is TGTGCCAGCAGTTTACGGGGAGTTGAAGCTTTCTTT. Amino acid sequence: CASSLRGVEAFF.

The chain couples TRBV4-1 to TRBJ1-1; D is perhaps TRBD1 (5 bases). CDR3 length equals 15 residues. Trimming removed 0 bases from V and 6 bases from J, with 14 bases in between. Germline CDR1 is MGHRA and CDR2 is YSYEKL. The CDR3 DNA sequence: TGCGCCAGCAGCCAAGAACAGGCGGGGTTCCCTGAAGCTTTCTTT. Amino acids: CASSQEQAGFPEAFF.

The chain couples TRBV5-1 to TRBJ2-1; 7 bases are a match to TRBD1. The CDR3 totals 17 residues. Germline CDR1 and CDR2: SGHRS and YFSETQ. Unmatched junction bases numbered 7, after V lost 0 bases and J lost 1 base. The CDR3 spells CASSLVLRGQSYNEQFF. In nucleotides, the CDR3 is TGCGCCAGCAGCTTGGTCTTGAGGGGGCAATCCTACAATGAGCAGTTCTTC.

This chain links TRBV14 with TRBJ1-2; D remains ambiguous. This CDR3 has 15 residues. The V end was cut by 5 bases, the J end by 0 bases, with 13 bases between. The germline V gene has CDR1 SGHDN and CDR2 FVKESK. CDR3 nucleotide sequence: TGTGCCAGCAGCTCCTGGGGAGACCCTAACTATGGCTACACCTTC. This codes for CASSSWGDPNYGYTF.

The chain recombines TRBV20-1 with TRBJ1-1, with TRBD1 identical over 7 bases. Trimming took 3 bases from V and 5 from J; bases not matched to a gene: 6. The germline CDR1 and CDR2 sequences are DFQATT and SNEGSKA (reference sequence). The CDR3 runs to 13 residues. In DNA, the CDR3 is TGCAGTGCTAGTGACGGACAGGCAACTGAAGCTTTCTTT. Encoded protein: CSASDGQATEAFF.

This CDR3 reads CASRLAGGSTDTQYF. The CDR3 DNA reads TGTGCCAGCAGGCTAGCGGGGGGCAGCACAGATACGCAGTATTTT. The V and J genes are TRBV25-1 and TRBJ2-3; TRBD2 matches at 11 bases. The CDR3 contains 15 residues. Germline V gene sequence: CDR1 MGHDK, CDR2 SYGVNS. V lost 6 bases and J lost 0; bases outside the gene matches: 2.

The V gene is TRBV7-2, the J gene TRBJ1-1; no clear D. The CDR3 consists of 13 residues. The V gene lost 1 base and the J gene lost 5 bases, with 8 bases spanning the gap. The germline gives CDR1 SGHTA, CDR2 FQGNSA. Written as DNA, the CDR3 is TGTGCCAGCAGCTTAGACTTTGAGACTGAAGCTTTCTTT. Its protein is CASSLDFETEAFF.

This chain connects TRBV19 to TRBJ1-6; perhaps TRBD1 as D (6 bases). The ends were cut back, 6 bases at V and 10 bases at J, with 22 bases in the middle. The germline V gene has CDR1 LNHDA and CDR2 SQIVND (reference sequence). The CDR3 runs to 16 residues. DNA of the CDR3: TGTGCCAGTAGAAATGGGGGCGCGGGCGTGAGCTCACCCCTCCACTTT. Translated: CASRNGGAGVSSPLHF.

This chain connects TRBV19 to TRBJ1-5, with D unclear. Trimming left V 3 bases short and J 3 bases short, with 12 bases between. This CDR3 is built from 15 residues. Per germline, CDR1 LNHDA and CDR2 SQIVND (reference sequence). The CDR3 bases are TGTGCCAGTAGTATCGGGTTATTTTACAATCAGCCCCAGCATTTT. Residues: CASSIGLFYNQPQHF.

The rearrangement joins TRBV5-1 to TRBJ2-5; a weak D match, TRBD2 (6 bases). CDR3 size: 13 residues. V lost 5 bases and J lost 7, with 15 bases in between. Germline-derived CDR1 and CDR2 are SGHRS and YFSETQ. The CDR3 loop reads CASREGWVGTQYF. In nucleotides, the CDR3 is TGCGCCAGCAGGGAGGGCTGGGTAGGGACCCAGTACTTC.

This sequence joins TRBV6-6 and TRBJ1-1, with 7 bases identical to TRBD1. Germline V CDR1 and CDR2: MNHNY, SVGAGI (reference sequence). Germline trimming cut 4 bases from V and 5 bases from J; bases unmatched to any gene: 13. The CDR3 totals 16 residues. The CDR3: CASSFPKGGLRTEAFF. The DNA of the CDR3 is TGTGCCAGCAGTTTCCCCAAAGGGGGCCTTAGGACTGAAGCTTTCTTT.

The chain joins TRBV7-3 to TRBJ1-4; D gene uncertain. The length of the CDR3 is 13 residues. V was pared by 2 bases and J by 7 bases, with 8 bases between. The germline gives CDR1 SGHTA, CDR2 FQGTGA. The DNA for the CDR3 is TGTGCCAGCAGCTTATCACGGGGTGAAAAACTGTTTTTT. It yields the protein CASSLSRGEKLFF.

This clone has a handful of counts. The chain combines TRBV12-5 with TRBJ1-5; 7 bases match TRBD1. V dropped 5 bases and J dropped 4; count of bases not matched to a gene: 5. The CDR3 totals 14 residues. Germline lookup yields CDR1 LGHNT and CDR2 FRNRAP. The CDR3 protein is CASGRDSSNQPQHF. The CDR3 DNA follows: TGTGCTAGTGGTCGGGACAGCTCAAATCAGCCCCAGCATTTT.

The chain couples TRBV3-1 (or the pseudogene TRBV3-2) to TRBJ1-6; a weak D match, TRBD1 (6 bases). This CDR3 comprises 15 residues. V lost 1 base, J lost 7 bases, and 11 bases lay in between. Germline CDR1 and CDR2: LGHDT and YNNKEL (reference sequence). Here the CDR3 reads CASSQVNRANSPLHF. Here the CDR3 DNA reads TGTGCCAGCAGCCAAGTGAACAGGGCGAATTCACCCCTCCACTTT.

This chain uses TRBV24-1 with TRBJ2-3; 10 positions agree with TRBD1. The CDR3 spans 16 residues. Unmatched junction bases numbered 4, after V lost 3 bases and J lost 2 bases. Per germline, CDR1 KGHDR and CDR2 SFDVKD. The CDR3 is CATSDGTGVNTDTQYF. The CDR3, as DNA: TGTGCCACCAGTGATGGGACAGGGGTCAACACAGATACGCAGTATTTT.

This clone was counted only a few times. This chain joins TRBV29-1 and TRBJ1-5; tentatively, D is TRBD1 (6 bases). Germline V gives CDR1 SQVTM, CDR2 ANQGSEA. The V end was cut by 6 bases, the J end by 5 bases, with 14 bases between. CDR3 length: 13 residues. This CDR3 is CSVSQGRDQPQHF. For the CDR3, the DNA is TGCAGCGTATCCCAGGGGAGAGATCAGCCCCAGCATTTT.

The chain couples TRBV21-1 to TRBJ1-2; the table's D call of TRBD1 was not tested on the DNA. TRBV21-1 is termed a pseudogene. The CDR3 has 15 residues. The CDR3 sequence is CASRNRTAVIYGYTF. In nucleotides, the CDR3 is TGTGCCAGCAGGAACAGGACAGCTGTCATCTATGGCTACACCTTC.

This chain uses TRBV7-6 with TRBJ2-1; 12 nucleotides match TRBD2. The V gene end was trimmed by 4 bases and the J gene end by 7 bases; junction bases not matched to a gene: 8. Germline CDR1 SGHVS, CDR2 FNYEAQ. The CDR3 sequence is 16 residues long. The CDR3 DNA sequence: TGTGCCAGCAGCTCGCCTAGCGGGGGGGCCTGGAATGAGCAGTTCTTC. Protein: CASSSPSGGAWNEQFF.

The rearrangement joins TRBV30 to TRBJ2-5; the D gene is possibly TRBD2 (6 bases). Germline V gene data show CDR1 as GTSNPN and CDR2 as SVGIG (reference sequence). Trimming removed 2 bases at V and 2 bases at J, with 9 bases between. The CDR3 is 13 residues long. CDR3 DNA sequence: TGTGCCTGGAGTAACGGGGGTCAAGAGACCCAGTACTTC. The encoded protein is CAWSNGGQETQYF.

The chain carries TRBV5-1 and TRBJ2-1; D perhaps matches TRBD1 (6 bases). V lost 2 bases and J 3 bases, leaving 9 bases between the germline ends. This CDR3 region has 14 residues. The V gene's germline CDR1 is SGHRS and CDR2 YFSETQ. CDR3 protein: CASSLDRFYNEQFF. CDR3 sequence (DNA): TGCGCCAGCAGCTTAGACAGGTTCTACAATGAGCAGTTCTTC.

The genes are TRBV5-1 and TRBJ2-7; no firm D call. The CDR3 runs 14 residues. The germline V gene encodes CDR1 SGHRS and CDR2 YFSETQ. V dropped 0 bases and J dropped 3 bases, with 10 bases sitting between them. The CDR3, as DNA: TGCGCCAGCAGCTTGGATTCAGTGAACTACGAGCAGTACGTC. It codes for CASSLDSVNYEQYV.

V is TRBV9 and J is TRBJ2-5, with D tentatively TRBD2 (7 bases). Trimming stripped 4 bases from V and 1 base from J, with 14 bases between. CDR3 length equals 15 residues. Germline CDR1 and CDR2: SGDLS and YYNGEE. The CDR3 reads CASSLYGGRQETQYF. CDR3 DNA sequence: TGTGCCAGCAGCCTATACGGGGGGCGCCAAGAGACCCAGTACTTC.

V and J are TRBV27 and TRBJ1-2, with 12 bases that match TRBD1. This CDR3 comprises 14 residues. Per germline, CDR1 MNHEY and CDR2 SMNVEV (reference sequence). Losses at the gene ends were 6 bases for V and 7 bases for J; bases not matched to a gene: 6. CDR3 nucleotides: TGTGCCAGCAGCCGTGGGACAGGGGGCGGTGGCTACACCTTC. This sequence encodes CASSRGTGGGGYTF.

This sequence joins TRBV6-5 and TRBJ1-5; 7 bases are shared with TRBD1. The CDR3 runs to 15 residues. In germline, CDR1 is MNHEY, CDR2 SVGAGI. V trimming: 5 bases; J trimming: 2 bases; junction bases outside the gene matches: 6. CDR3 DNA: TGTGCCAGCAGTCAACAGGGGTATGGCAATCAGCCCCAGCATTTT. Its translation: CASSQQGYGNQPQHF.

The chain combines TRBV9 with TRBJ2-1; TRBD2 might be the D (6 bases). The CDR3 spans 17 residues. V lost 0 bases, J lost 10 bases, and 23 bases lay in between. In germline, CDR1 is SGDLS, CDR2 YYNGEE. CDR3 amino acids: CASSVATGTLHGREQFF. In DNA form, the CDR3 reads TGTGCCAGCAGCGTAGCGACCGGGACTCTACACGGAAGAGAGCAGTTCTTC. Full variable domain (outside the CDR3, taken from reference TRBV9 and TRBJ2-1): DSGVTQTPKHLITATGQRVTLRCSPRSGDLSVYWYQQSLDQGLQFLIQYYNGEERAKGNILERFSAQQFPDLHSELNLSSLELGDSALYFCASSVATGTLHGREQFFGPGTRLTVL.

The V call is TRBV15, the J call TRBJ1-1; D is undetermined. The CDR3 totals 12 residues. Per germline, CDR1 LNHNV and CDR2 YYDKDF (reference sequence). With 7 bases removed from V and 7 bases from J, the gap between germline ends came to 13 bases. The CDR3 protein is CATTAYPNEAFF. The CDR3 nucleotides are TGTGCCACCACTGCGTATCCCAATGAAGCTTTCTTT.

The V call is TRBV5-5, the J call TRBJ1-2, with TRBD1 identical over 10 bases. V was clipped by 0 bases and J by 2 bases; unmatched bases: 16. In germline, CDR1 is SGHKS, CDR2 YYEKEE (reference sequence). This CDR3 has 20 residues. The CDR3 sequence: CASSLGRTYNRQGANYGYTF. The CDR3 coding sequence is TGTGCCAGCAGCTTGGGACGAACCTATAACAGACAGGGGGCGAACTATGGCTACACCTTC.

V and J are TRBV20-1 and TRBJ1-1; 7 bases agree with TRBD1. From germline, CDR1 is DFQATT and CDR2 SNEGSKA (reference sequence). The CDR3 spans 14 residues. V dropped 4 bases and J dropped 3; count of bases not matched to a gene: 8. CDR3 region: CSAIEGGADTEAFF. The CDR3 DNA reads TGCAGTGCTATTGAAGGGGGCGCGGACACTGAAGCTTTCTTT.